This entry describes one T cell receptor beta chain. Primers for the PCR totalled 60 Vbeta and 13 Jbeta. Repertoires were generated with immunoSEQ multiplex PCR, while TCRdb's copy carries only in-frame clones and drops some. Found here are 150,000 to 200,000 clones, roughly 88% of them singletons; the top ten hold approximately 1.5%. The junction had 4 bases not matched to a gene; V was cut back by 5 bases and J by 11 bases. The CDR3 has 11 amino acids. CDR1 MNHNS and CDR2 SASEGT come from the germline V gene. The sample originates from a study of cytomegalovirus exposure and HLA in healthy donors. The source is a woman aged 18-29 years in good health and CMV-seronegative. This chain uses TRBV6-1 with TRBJ1-1; TRBD1 aligns across 8 bases. Sequenced: PBMCs. The CDR3 nucleotides are TGTGCCAGCAGTCCCAGGGGGCAGGCTTTCTTT. As protein: CASSPRGQAFF.